Included here is one T cell receptor (beta chain) sequence, with context. Sequencing of TCR beta, carried out with a high-throughput approach, was applied to CD8+ and CD4+ T cells from the blood. The TEMRA cells underwent FACS enrichment, while the CD8+ and CD4+ T cells underwent negative isolation. V shed 7 bases and J shed 2 bases, with 9 bases lying between them. The CDR3 is 12 amino acids. CDR1 and CDR2 (germline): SQVTM, ANQGSEA. The data originate from a study of CD8 T cells in Susac syndrome. With random hexamers, roughly 0.45 to 1 ug RNA was reverse transcribed. TCRdb re-called the immunoSEQ multiplex PCR reads through MiXCR, storing one row per CDR3 protein. The sample comprises about 200,000 distinct CDR3 sequences, roughly 95% of which are singletons, and approximately 0.1% rests with the top ten.

Material: CD4+ T cells from PBMCs. This chain links TRBV29-1 with TRBJ1-3; maybe TRBD1 (6 bases). This TCR was sampled from a human donor in good health. The CDR3 is CSGTGPGNTIYF. The CDR3 region has the DNA TGCAGCGGCACAGGGCCTGGAAACACCATATATTTT.